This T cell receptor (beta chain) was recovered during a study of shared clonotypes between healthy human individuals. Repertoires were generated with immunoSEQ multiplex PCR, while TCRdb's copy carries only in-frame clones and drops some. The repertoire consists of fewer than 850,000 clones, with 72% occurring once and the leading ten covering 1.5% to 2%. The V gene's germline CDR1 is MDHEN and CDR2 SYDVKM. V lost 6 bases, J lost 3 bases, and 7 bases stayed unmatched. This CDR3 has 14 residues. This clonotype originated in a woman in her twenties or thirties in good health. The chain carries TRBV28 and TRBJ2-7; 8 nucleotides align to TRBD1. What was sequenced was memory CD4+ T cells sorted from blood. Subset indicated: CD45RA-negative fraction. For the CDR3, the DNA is TGTGCCAGCAGATCCCCAGGGGGCATCTACGAGCAGTACTTC. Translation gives CASRSPGGIYEQYF.